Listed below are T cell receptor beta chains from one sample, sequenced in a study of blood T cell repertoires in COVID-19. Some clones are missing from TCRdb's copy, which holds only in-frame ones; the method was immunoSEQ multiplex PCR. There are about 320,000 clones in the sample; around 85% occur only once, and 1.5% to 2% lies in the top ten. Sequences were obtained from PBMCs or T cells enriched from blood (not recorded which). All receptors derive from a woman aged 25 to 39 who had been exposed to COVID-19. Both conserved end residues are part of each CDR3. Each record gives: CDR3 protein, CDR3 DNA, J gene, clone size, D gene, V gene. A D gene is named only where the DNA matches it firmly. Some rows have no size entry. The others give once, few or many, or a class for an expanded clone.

cdr3_aa: CASTSGQGGYGYTF; cdr3_nt: TGTGCCAGCACTTCCGGACAGGGTGGCTATGGCTACACCTTC; j_call: TRBJ1-2; clone_size: -; d_call: TRBD1; v_call: TRBV2
cdr3_aa: CASSVEQATEAFF; cdr3_nt: TGTGCCAGCAGCGTAGAACAGGCAACTGAAGCTTTCTTT; j_call: TRBJ1-1; clone_size: -; d_call: -; v_call: TRBV9
cdr3_aa: CARSKGTSGKDYEQYF; cdr3_nt: TGCGCCCGGTCTAAGGGGACTAGCGGGAAAGACTACGAGCAGTACTTC; j_call: TRBJ2-7; clone_size: -; d_call: TRBD2; v_call: TRBV10-1
cdr3_aa: CSVARLAGVWVQYF; cdr3_nt: TGCAGCGTTGCCCGACTAGCGGGGGTTTGGGTGCAGTATTTT; j_call: TRBJ2-3; clone_size: -; d_call: TRBD2; v_call: TRBV29-1
cdr3_aa: CASSQDRQGIEFF; cdr3_nt: TGCGCCAGCAGCCAAGATCGACAGGGTATTGAGTTCTTC; j_call: TRBJ2-1; clone_size: -; d_call: TRBD1; v_call: TRBV4-1
cdr3_aa: CASADRGNSPLHF; cdr3_nt: TGCGCCAGCGCGGACAGGGGTAATTCACCCCTCCACTTT; j_call: TRBJ1-6; clone_size: -; d_call: TRBD1; v_call: TRBV5-1
cdr3_aa: CASSFASGVYEQYF; cdr3_nt: TGTGCCAGCAGCTTCGCTAGCGGGGTATACGAGCAGTACTTC; j_call: TRBJ2-7; clone_size: -; d_call: TRBD2; v_call: TRBV5-6
cdr3_aa: CASKDSAYGYTF; cdr3_nt: TGCGCCAGCAAGGACAGTGCCTATGGCTACACCTTC; j_call: TRBJ1-2; clone_size: -; d_call: -; v_call: TRBV5-1
cdr3_aa: CASRVRDRGREQFF; cdr3_nt: TGTGCCAGCAGGGTCAGGGACAGGGGGAGAGAGCAGTTCTTC; j_call: TRBJ2-1; clone_size: -; d_call: TRBD1; v_call: TRBV6-5
cdr3_aa: CASSVAGGASTDTQYF; cdr3_nt: TGTGCCAGCAGTGTAGCCGGGGGGGCGAGCACAGATACGCAGTATTTT; j_call: TRBJ2-3; clone_size: -; d_call: TRBD2; v_call: TRBV6-1
cdr3_aa: CATSRDLGTSGGPGETQYF; cdr3_nt: TGTGCCACCAGCAGAGATCTTGGGACTAGCGGGGGGCCAGGGGAGACCCAGTACTTC; j_call: TRBJ2-5; clone_size: -; d_call: TRBD2; v_call: TRBV15
cdr3_aa: CASSYSEVISDGYTF; cdr3_nt: TGTGCCAGCAGTTACTCCGAGGTTATCTCCGATGGCTACACCTTC; j_call: TRBJ1-2; clone_size: -; d_call: -; v_call: TRBV6-5
cdr3_aa: CASSVGAGVGNTIYF; cdr3_nt: TGTGCCAGCAGCGTAGGGGCGGGGGTCGGAAACACCATATATTTT; j_call: TRBJ1-3; clone_size: -; d_call: -; v_call: TRBV9
cdr3_aa: CASSMGTSGGSSYNEQFF; cdr3_nt: TGTGCCAGCAGCATGGGGACTAGCGGGGGTAGCTCCTACAATGAGCAGTTCTTC; j_call: TRBJ2-1; clone_size: -; d_call: TRBD2; v_call: TRBV5-4
cdr3_aa: CASSLTSGGTRTGELFF; cdr3_nt: TGCGCCAGCAGCTTAACTAGCGGGGGGACCCGCACCGGGGAGCTGTTTTTT; j_call: TRBJ2-2; clone_size: -; d_call: TRBD2; v_call: TRBV5-1
cdr3_aa: CASSLWGTGNEKLFF; cdr3_nt: TGTGCCAGCAGCTTGTGGGGGACAGGGAATGAAAAACTGTTTTTT; j_call: TRBJ1-4; clone_size: -; d_call: TRBD1; v_call: TRBV5-8
cdr3_aa: CASRRFTGGEPEAFF; cdr3_nt: TGCGCCAGCAGGCGATTTACAGGGGGGGAGCCTGAAGCTTTCTTT; j_call: TRBJ1-1; clone_size: -; d_call: TRBD1; v_call: TRBV5-1
cdr3_aa: CASSYWDKQGEQYF; cdr3_nt: TGTGCCAGCAGTTACTGGGACAAGCAAGGCGAGCAGTACTTC; j_call: TRBJ2-7; clone_size: -; d_call: -; v_call: TRBV6-6
cdr3_aa: CGTSLYNEQFF; cdr3_nt: TGCGGAACTAGCCTCTACAATGAGCAGTTCTTC; j_call: TRBJ2-1; clone_size: -; d_call: -; v_call: TRBV5-5
cdr3_aa: CASSQDMRGDTEAFF; cdr3_nt: TGCGCCAGCAGCCAAGATATGCGGGGGGACACTGAAGCTTTCTTT; j_call: TRBJ1-1; clone_size: -; d_call: -; v_call: TRBV4-3
cdr3_aa: CASSSLWLGGQNTGELFF; cdr3_nt: TGTGCCAGCAGCTCCCTCTGGCTGGGGGGGCAGAACACCGGGGAGCTGTTTTTT; j_call: TRBJ2-2; clone_size: -; d_call: -; v_call: TRBV7-3
cdr3_aa: CASSQTGGARPEAFF; cdr3_nt: TGTGCCAGCAGCCAAACAGGGGGCGCGAGGCCTGAAGCTTTCTTT; j_call: TRBJ1-1; clone_size: once; d_call: TRBD1; v_call: TRBV28
cdr3_aa: CASSDDSGFSGNTIYF; cdr3_nt: TGTGCCAGCAGCGACGACTCGGGGTTCTCTGGAAACACCATATATTTT; j_call: TRBJ1-3; clone_size: -; d_call: -; v_call: TRBV9
cdr3_aa: CASSQDYSSPLHF; cdr3_nt: TGTGCCAGCAGCCAAGATTATTCGTCACCCCTCCACTTT; j_call: TRBJ1-6; clone_size: -; d_call: -; v_call: TRBV14
cdr3_aa: CSASFGTGNYEQYF; cdr3_nt: TGCAGTGCTAGTTTCGGGACAGGGAACTACGAGCAGTACTTC; j_call: TRBJ2-7; clone_size: -; d_call: TRBD1; v_call: TRBV20-1
cdr3_aa: CASTQPGTSGGSYEQYF; cdr3_nt: TGTGCCAGTACCCAGCCCGGGACTAGCGGGGGGAGCTACGAGCAGTACTTC; j_call: TRBJ2-7; clone_size: -; d_call: TRBD2; v_call: TRBV19
cdr3_aa: CASSEPEGARIKTQYF; cdr3_nt: TGTGCCAGCAGCGAACCGGAGGGGGCTAGGATAAAGACCCAGTACTTC; j_call: TRBJ2-5; clone_size: -; d_call: -; v_call: TRBV5-5
cdr3_aa: CATSRDTGIYEQYF; cdr3_nt: TGTGCCACCAGCAGAGATACAGGGATATACGAGCAGTACTTC; j_call: TRBJ2-7; clone_size: once; d_call: -; v_call: TRBV15
cdr3_aa: CASSLARQNTQYF; cdr3_nt: TGTGCCAGCAGCTTAGCCCGTCAGAATACGCAGTATTTT; j_call: TRBJ2-3; clone_size: -; d_call: -; v_call: TRBV7-2
cdr3_aa: CSVESYGYTF; cdr3_nt: TGCAGCGTTGAATCCTACGGCTACACCTTC; j_call: TRBJ1-2; clone_size: -; d_call: -; v_call: TRBV29-1
cdr3_aa: CATRGRTGGNQPQHF; cdr3_nt: TGTGCCACCCGAGGGAGGACAGGGGGAAATCAGCCCCAGCATTTT; j_call: TRBJ1-5; clone_size: few; d_call: TRBD1; v_call: TRBV19
cdr3_aa: CSASLGGARSNQPQHF; cdr3_nt: TGCAGTGCTAGTTTGGGGGGGGCGCGGAGCAATCAGCCCCAGCATTTT; j_call: TRBJ1-5; clone_size: -; d_call: -; v_call: TRBV20-1
cdr3_aa: CASRGGSSGNTIYF; cdr3_nt: TGTGCCAGTCGAGGGGGTTCATCTGGAAACACCATATATTTT; j_call: TRBJ1-3; clone_size: -; d_call: -; v_call: TRBV19
cdr3_aa: CASSLVDEQYF; cdr3_nt: TGTGCCAGCAGCTTAGTAGACGAGCAGTACTTC; j_call: TRBJ2-7; clone_size: -; d_call: -; v_call: TRBV7-9
cdr3_aa: CASSYNQGATNEKLFF; cdr3_nt: TGTGCCAGCAGTTATAACCAGGGGGCCACTAATGAAAAACTGTTTTTT; j_call: TRBJ1-4; clone_size: -; d_call: TRBD1; v_call: TRBV6-6
cdr3_aa: CASSQVLGDAGELFF; cdr3_nt: TGCGCCAGCAGCCAAGTACTAGGAGATGCTGGGGAGCTGTTTTTT; j_call: TRBJ2-2; clone_size: -; d_call: -; v_call: TRBV5-1
cdr3_aa: CASSSGGGPGNTIYF; cdr3_nt: TGTGCCAGCAGCTCAGGGGGAGGCCCTGGAAACACCATATATTTT; j_call: TRBJ1-3; clone_size: -; d_call: TRBD1; v_call: TRBV28
cdr3_aa: CASGVNEKLFF; cdr3_nt: TGTGCCTCAGGGGTCAATGAAAAACTGTTTTTT; j_call: TRBJ1-4; clone_size: -; d_call: -; v_call: TRBV2
cdr3_aa: CACRDAGRLNTEAFF; cdr3_nt: TGTGCCTGCCGCGATGCGGGGCGGCTGAACACTGAAGCTTTCTTT; j_call: TRBJ1-1; clone_size: -; d_call: -; v_call: TRBV30
cdr3_aa: CASSHTAGQGWSPLHF; cdr3_nt: TGCGCCAGCAGCCATACCGCGGGACAGGGCTGGTCACCCCTCCACTTT; j_call: TRBJ1-6; clone_size: -; d_call: TRBD1; v_call: TRBV4-1
cdr3_aa: CASADSYYEQYF; cdr3_nt: TGTGCCAGCGCGGACAGCTATTACGAGCAGTACTTC; j_call: TRBJ2-7; clone_size: -; d_call: -; v_call: TRBV28
cdr3_aa: CASTGAAGATETQYF; cdr3_nt: TGTGCCAGCACCGGGGCGGCGGGAGCCACAGAGACCCAGTACTTC; j_call: TRBJ2-5; clone_size: -; d_call: TRBD2; v_call: TRBV2
cdr3_aa: CASSLPGGNGELFF; cdr3_nt: TGCGCCAGCAGCTTGCCGGGGGGTAACGGGGAGCTGTTTTTT; j_call: TRBJ2-2; clone_size: -; d_call: TRBD2; v_call: TRBV5-1
cdr3_aa: CASSFAGISAEQYF; cdr3_nt: TGTGCCAGCAGTTTCGCCGGGATTTCTGCCGAGCAGTACTTC; j_call: TRBJ2-7; clone_size: -; d_call: -; v_call: TRBV28
cdr3_aa: CASSKLALQETQYF; cdr3_nt: TGTGCCAGCAGCAAACTAGCGCTCCAAGAGACCCAGTACTTC; j_call: TRBJ2-5; clone_size: once; d_call: TRBD2; v_call: TRBV28
cdr3_aa: CASSVGQTYEQYF; cdr3_nt: TGTGCCAGCAGCGTAGGACAGACCTACGAGCAGTACTTC; j_call: TRBJ2-7; clone_size: -; d_call: -; v_call: TRBV5-6
cdr3_aa: CASSGAGGRTDTQYF; cdr3_nt: TGTGCCAGCAGTGGAGCGGGGGGTCGCACAGATACGCAGTATTTT; j_call: TRBJ2-3; clone_size: -; d_call: TRBD2; v_call: TRBV5-4
cdr3_aa: CASSLGLAGGAYNEQFF; cdr3_nt: TGTGCCAGCAGTTTGGGACTAGCGGGAGGTGCCTACAATGAGCAGTTCTTC; j_call: TRBJ2-1; clone_size: -; d_call: TRBD2; v_call: TRBV27